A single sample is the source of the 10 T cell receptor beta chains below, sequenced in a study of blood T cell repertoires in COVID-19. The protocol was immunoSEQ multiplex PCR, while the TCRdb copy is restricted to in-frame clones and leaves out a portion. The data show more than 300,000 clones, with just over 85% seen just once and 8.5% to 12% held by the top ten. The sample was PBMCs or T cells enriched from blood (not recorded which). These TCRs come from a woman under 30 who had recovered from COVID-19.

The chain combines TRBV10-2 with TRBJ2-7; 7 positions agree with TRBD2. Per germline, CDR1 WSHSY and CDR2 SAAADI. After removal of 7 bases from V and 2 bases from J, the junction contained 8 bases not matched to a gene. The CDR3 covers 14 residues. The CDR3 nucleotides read TGCGCCAGCACGAGGTTCGGGGGGACCTACGAGCAGTACTTC. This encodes CASTRFGGTYEQYF.

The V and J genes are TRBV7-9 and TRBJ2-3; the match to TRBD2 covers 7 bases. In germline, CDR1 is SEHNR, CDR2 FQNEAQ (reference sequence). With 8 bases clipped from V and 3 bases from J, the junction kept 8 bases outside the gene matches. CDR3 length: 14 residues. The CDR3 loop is CASLGDYQTDTQYF. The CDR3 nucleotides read TGTGCCAGCCTTGGGGACTACCAAACAGATACGCAGTATTTT.

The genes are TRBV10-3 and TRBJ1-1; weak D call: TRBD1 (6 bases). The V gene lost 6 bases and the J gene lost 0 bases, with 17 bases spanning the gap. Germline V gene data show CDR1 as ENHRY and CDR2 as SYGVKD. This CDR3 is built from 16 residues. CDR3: CAISTQGLGVNTEAFF. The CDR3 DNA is TGTGCCATCAGCACCCAGGGGCTCGGGGTGAACACTGAAGCTTTCTTT.

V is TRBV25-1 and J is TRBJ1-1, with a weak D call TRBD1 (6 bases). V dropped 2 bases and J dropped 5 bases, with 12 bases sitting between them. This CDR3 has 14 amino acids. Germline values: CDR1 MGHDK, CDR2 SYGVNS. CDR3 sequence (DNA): TGTGCCAGCAGTGAAAGGGGGGGCGCGACTGAAGCTTTCTTT. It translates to CASSERGGATEAFF.

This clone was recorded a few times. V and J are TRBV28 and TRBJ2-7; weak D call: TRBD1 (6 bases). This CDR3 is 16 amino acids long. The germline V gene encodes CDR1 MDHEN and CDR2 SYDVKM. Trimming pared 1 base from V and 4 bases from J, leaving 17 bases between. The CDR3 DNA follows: TGTGCCAGCAGTTTATACACCCGGACAGAACTATACGAGCAGTACTTC. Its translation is CASSLYTRTELYEQYF. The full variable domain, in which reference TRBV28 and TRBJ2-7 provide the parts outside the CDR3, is DVKVTQSSRYLVKRTGEKVFLECVQDMDHENMFWYRQDPGLGLRLIYFSYDVKMKEKGDIPEGYSVSREKKERFSLILESASTNQTSMYLCASSLYTRTELYEQYFGPGTRLTVT.

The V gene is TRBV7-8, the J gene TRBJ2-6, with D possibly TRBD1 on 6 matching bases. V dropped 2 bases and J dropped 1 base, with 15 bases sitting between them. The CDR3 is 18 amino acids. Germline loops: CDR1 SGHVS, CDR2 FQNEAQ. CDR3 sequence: CASSLQGIVLSGANVLTF. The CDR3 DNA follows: TGTGCCAGCAGCTTACAGGGGATAGTTCTTTCTGGGGCCAACGTCCTGACTTTC.

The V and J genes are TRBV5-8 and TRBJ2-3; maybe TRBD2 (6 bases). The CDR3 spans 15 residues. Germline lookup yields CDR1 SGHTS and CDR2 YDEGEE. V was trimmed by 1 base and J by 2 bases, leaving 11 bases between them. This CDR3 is CASSLRRGLTDTQYF. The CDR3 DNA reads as TGTGCCAGCAGCTTGAGGCGGGGCCTCACAGATACGCAGTATTTT.

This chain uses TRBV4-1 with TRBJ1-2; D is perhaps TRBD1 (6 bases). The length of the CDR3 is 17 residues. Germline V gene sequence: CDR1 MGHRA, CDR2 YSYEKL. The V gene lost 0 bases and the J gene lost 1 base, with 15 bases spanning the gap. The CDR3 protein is CASSQEGGRTLNYGYTF. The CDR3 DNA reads TGCGCCAGCAGCCAAGAAGGGGGACGAACACTTAACTATGGCTACACCTTC.

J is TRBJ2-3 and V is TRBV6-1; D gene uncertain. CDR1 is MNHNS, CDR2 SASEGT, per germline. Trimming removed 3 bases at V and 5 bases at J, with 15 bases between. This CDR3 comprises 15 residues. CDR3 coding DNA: TGTGCCAGCAGTGACGCCGGGTCTGCCGGAGATACGCAGTATTTT. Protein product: CASSDAGSAGDTQYF.

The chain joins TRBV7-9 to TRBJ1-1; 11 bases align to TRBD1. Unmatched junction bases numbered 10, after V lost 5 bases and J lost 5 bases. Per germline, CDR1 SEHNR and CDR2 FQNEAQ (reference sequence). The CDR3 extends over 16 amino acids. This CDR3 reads CASSLSLGTGGTEAFF. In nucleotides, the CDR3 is TGTGCCAGCAGCCTGAGTCTCGGGACAGGGGGGACTGAAGCTTTCTTT. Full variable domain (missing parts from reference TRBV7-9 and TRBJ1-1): DTGVSQNPRHKITKRGQNVTFRCDPISEHNRLYWYRQTLGQGPEFLTYFQNEAQLEKSRLLSDRFSAERPKGSFSTLEIQRTEQGDSAMYLCASSLSLGTGGTEAFFGQGTRLTVV.